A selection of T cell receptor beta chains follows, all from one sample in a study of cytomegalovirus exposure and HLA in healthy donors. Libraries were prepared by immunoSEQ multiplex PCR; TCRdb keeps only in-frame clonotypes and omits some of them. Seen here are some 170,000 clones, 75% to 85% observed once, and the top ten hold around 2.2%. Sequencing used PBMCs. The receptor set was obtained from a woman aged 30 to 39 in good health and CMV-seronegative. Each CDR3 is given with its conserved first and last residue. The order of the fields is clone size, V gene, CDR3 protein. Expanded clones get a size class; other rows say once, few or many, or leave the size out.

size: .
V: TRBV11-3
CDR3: CASSSTSVAGVTGELFF

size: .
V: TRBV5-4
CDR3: CASSIPDGGNEQFF

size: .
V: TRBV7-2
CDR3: CASKPRSSGGAADTQYF

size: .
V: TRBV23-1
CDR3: CASSQSGRAGNQPQHF

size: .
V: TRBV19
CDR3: CASSGTGGGVETQYF

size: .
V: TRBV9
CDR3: CASSVKLASNNEQFF

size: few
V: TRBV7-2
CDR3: CASSPYTDTQYF

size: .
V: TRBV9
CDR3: CASSLLGQKSNEQYF

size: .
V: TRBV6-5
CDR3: CASSSGIHSYNSPLHF

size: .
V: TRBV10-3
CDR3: CAISELPGTSGDRVQETQYF

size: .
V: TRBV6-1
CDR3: CASSDTVSTDTQYF

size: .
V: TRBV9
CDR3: CASSPGTDNTDTQYF

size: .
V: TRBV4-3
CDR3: CASSQGPSMTGYQETQYF

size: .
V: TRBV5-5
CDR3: CASSVTPVDPNEQFF

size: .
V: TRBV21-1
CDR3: CASSKAGSGRAHANTGELFF

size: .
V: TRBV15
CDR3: CATSRDLSREQYF

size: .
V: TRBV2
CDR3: CATTPSFAGASYEQYF

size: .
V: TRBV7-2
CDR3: CASSLARGGLMSTYEQYF

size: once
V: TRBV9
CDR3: CASSVGQGINEKLFF

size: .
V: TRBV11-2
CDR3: CASSFARGVSYEQYF

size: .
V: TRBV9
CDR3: CASSAEGAWRDPQHF

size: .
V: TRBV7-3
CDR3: CASSLTPLFTGELFF

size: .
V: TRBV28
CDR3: CASSSNSYEQYF

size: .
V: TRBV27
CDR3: CASSLVGGGNQPQHF

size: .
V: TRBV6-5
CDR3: CASSVWDRDNEQYF

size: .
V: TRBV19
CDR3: CASSIGGQGKTEAFF

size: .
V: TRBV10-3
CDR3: CAISLATSGGYTDTQYF

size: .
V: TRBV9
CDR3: CASSVGPRQGDTDTQYF

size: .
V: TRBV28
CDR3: CAVYGGTGELFF

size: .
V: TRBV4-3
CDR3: CASRLSTSGSQTQYF

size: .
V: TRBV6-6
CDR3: CASSGLGGGQETQYF

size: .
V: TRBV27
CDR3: CASSSDTGYNEQFF

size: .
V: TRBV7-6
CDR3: CASSQTSGSSYEQYF

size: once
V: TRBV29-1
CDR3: CSVCLAGETQYF

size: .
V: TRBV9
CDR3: CASSVGGGDGANVLTF

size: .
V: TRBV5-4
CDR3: CASSWGGGGGSPLHF

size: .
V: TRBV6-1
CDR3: CASKRQGFFDEQFF

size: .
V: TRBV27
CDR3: CASRRQGSSYEQFF

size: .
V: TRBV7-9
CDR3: CASSLGLAGFTDTQYF

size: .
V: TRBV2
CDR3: CASSEEWTVIGYTF

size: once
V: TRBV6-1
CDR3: CATKTGEETQYF

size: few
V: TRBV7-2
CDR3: CASSSTGGDTEAFF

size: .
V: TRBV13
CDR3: CASSPRLKIRDRDLGNTIYF

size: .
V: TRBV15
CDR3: CATGLQRITDTQYF

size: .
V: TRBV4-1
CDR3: CASSQELRITGELFF

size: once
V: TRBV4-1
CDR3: CASSPPTSGSISNEQFF

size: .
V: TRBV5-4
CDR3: CASSFPTSSYNEQFF

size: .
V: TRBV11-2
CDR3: CASSLAARGASHEQYF

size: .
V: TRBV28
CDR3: CASSLRQGYGYTF

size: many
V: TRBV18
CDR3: CASSPAPGQTYEQYF

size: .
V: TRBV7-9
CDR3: CSSSLRGGEGQPQHF

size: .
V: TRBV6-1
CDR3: CASSEATGTVNYGYTF

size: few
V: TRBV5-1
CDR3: CASSAGGRITDTQYF

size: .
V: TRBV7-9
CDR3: CASSYEPLPGTYNSPLHF